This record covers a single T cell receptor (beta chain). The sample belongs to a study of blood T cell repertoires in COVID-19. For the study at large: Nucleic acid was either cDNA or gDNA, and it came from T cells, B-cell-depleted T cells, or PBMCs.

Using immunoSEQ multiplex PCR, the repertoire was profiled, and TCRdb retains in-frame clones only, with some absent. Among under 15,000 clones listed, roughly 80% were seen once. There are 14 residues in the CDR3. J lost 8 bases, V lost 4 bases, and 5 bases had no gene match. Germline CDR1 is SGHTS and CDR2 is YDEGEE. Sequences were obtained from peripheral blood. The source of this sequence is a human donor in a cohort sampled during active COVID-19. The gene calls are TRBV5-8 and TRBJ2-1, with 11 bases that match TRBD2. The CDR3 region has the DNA TGTGCCAGCAGCCCAGGGACTAGCGGTGATGAGCAGTTCTTC. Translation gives CASSPGTSGDEQFF.